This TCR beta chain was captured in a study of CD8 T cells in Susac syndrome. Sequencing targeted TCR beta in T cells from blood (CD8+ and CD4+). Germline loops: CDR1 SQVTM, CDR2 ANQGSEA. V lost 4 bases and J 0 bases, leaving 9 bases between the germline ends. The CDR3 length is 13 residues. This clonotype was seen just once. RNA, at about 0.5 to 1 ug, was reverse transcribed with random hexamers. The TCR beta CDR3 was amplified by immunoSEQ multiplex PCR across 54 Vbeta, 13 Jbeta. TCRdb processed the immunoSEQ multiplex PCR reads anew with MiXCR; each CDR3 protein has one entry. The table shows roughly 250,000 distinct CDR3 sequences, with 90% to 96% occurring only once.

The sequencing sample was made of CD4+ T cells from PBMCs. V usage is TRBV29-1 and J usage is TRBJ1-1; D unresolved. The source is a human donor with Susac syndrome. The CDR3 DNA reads TGCAGCGTTGTTATATTTTTGAACACTGAAGCTTTCTTT. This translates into CSVVIFLNTEAFF.